The entry below describes one TCR beta chain. The antigen remains undetermined. The sample is drawn from a study of cytomegalovirus exposure and HLA in healthy donors. General study results and limits: According to the study, some 160 TCR beta chains were cytomegalovirus-associated.

CDR1 is SNHLY and CDR2 is FYNNEI in the germline V gene. The CDR3 runs 16 residues. Trimming shortened V by 3 bases and J by 2 bases, and 14 bases separated the two germline ends. Data came from immunoSEQ multiplex PCR; TCRdb stores just in-frame clones and leaves some out. The table lists under 300,000 clones, 65% to 90% of them singletons. The rearrangement links TRBV2 to TRBJ1-5; TRBD1 might be the D (6 bases). The clonotype comes from a woman between 18 and 29 years old in good health and CMV-seronegative. The source material was PBMCs. This CDR3 is CASSERQALRNQPQHF. The CDR3 DNA is TGTGCCAGCAGTGAGCGACAGGCTCTTCGCAATCAGCCCCAGCATTTT.